This T cell receptor beta chain originates from a study of T cells after posttransplantation cyclophosphamide. Points from the study as a whole: Skin or GI-infiltrating T cells shared few TRB sequences with blood. Recipient CMV seropositivity and CMV reactivation strongly tracked TRB clonality. Later post-transplant blood repertoires were often dominated by donor CD8+ memory clones.

Cyclophosphamide on days +3 and +4 followed busulfan-fludarabine conditioning and a marrow graft. By sample share, this clone is medium-sized (0.01 to 0.1%). The antigen remains undetermined. Libraries were prepared by immunoSEQ multiplex PCR; TCRdb keeps only in-frame clonotypes and omits some of them. This sample comprises approximately 8,000 clones, none seen once only. Source: PBMCs, taken after an allogeneic stem cell transplant with post-transplant cyclophosphamide. The receptor comes from a male patient in his thirties who received an allogeneic stem cell transplant from an unrelated donor, was CMV-positive, and had acute and chronic GVHD. Some T cells may have come from the graft donor.

CDR3 loop: CAISEQVNGYTF. CDR3 nucleotide sequence: TGTGCCATCAGTGAGCAGGTGAATGGCTACACCTTC. The rearrangement uses TRBV10-3 and TRBJ1-2; D is unclear. CDR3 length: 12 amino acids. V was clipped by 2 bases and J by 6 bases, with 7 bases between them. Germline assignment: CDR1 ENHRY and CDR2 SYGVKD.